These 9 T cell receptor beta chains share one sample of origin, sequenced in a study of T cells after yellow fever vaccination. TCRdb re-derived calls from the 5' RACE reads in MiXCR, one entry per CDR3 protein. Of 30,000 to 35,000 distinct CDR3 sequences in the sample, 6.6% were seen once. The sample was PBMCs, either bulk or a sorted T-cell subset (CD4+, CD8+, memory, or dextramer-sorted; not recorded which), taken on the day of the first yellow fever vaccination. The receptors here all came from a man aged 18 to 29 who received the YFV17D yellow fever vaccine.

The chain is built from TRBV6-4 and TRBJ1-1, with unresolved D. Germline CDR1 MRHNA, CDR2 SNTAGT. The CDR3 contains 13 residues. Trimming shortened V by 0 bases and J by 5 bases, and 7 bases separated the two germline ends. The DNA for the CDR3 is TGTGCCAGCAGTGACTCTGCGTGGACTGAAGCTTTCTTT. It yields the protein CASSDSAWTEAFF.

This clonotype came up many times. The CDR3 bases are TGTGCCAGCAGCGAGGGCTCTCCCTACAATGAGCAGTTCTTC. This encodes CASSEGSPYNEQFF. The chain employs TRBV9 and TRBJ2-1; D unresolved. CDR1 SGDLS and CDR2 YYNGEE come from the germline V gene. The length of the CDR3 is 14 residues. With 3 bases removed from V and 2 bases from J, the gap between germline ends came to 9 bases. The full variable domain, with the rest looked up from reference TRBV9 and TRBJ2-1, is DSGVTQTPKHLITATGQRVTLRCSPRSGDLSVYWYQQSLDQGLQFLIQYYNGEERAKGNILERFSAQQFPDLHSELNLSSLELGDSALYFCASSEGSPYNEQFFGPGTRLTVL.

This clonotype was seen repeatedly, ten times or more. The chain uses TRBV3-1 and TRBJ1-2; D is uncertain. CDR1 is LGHDT, CDR2 YNNKEL, per germline (reference sequence). CDR3 length: 12 amino acids. Deletions cut 6 bases from V and 4 bases from J, with 9 bases between. CDR3 sequence reads: CASSLGIYGYTF. In DNA form, the CDR3 reads TGTGCCAGCAGTCTGGGGATCTATGGCTACACCTTC. The full variable domain, rest sourced from reference TRBV3-1 and TRBJ1-2, is DTAVSQTPKYLVTQMGNDKSIKCEQNLGHDTMYWYKQDSKKFLKIMFSYNNKELIINETVPNRFSPKSPDKAHLNLHINSLELGDSAVYFCASSLGIYGYTFGSGTRLTVV.

This clonotype was counted ten times or more. The chain employs TRBV7-9 and TRBJ2-1; the match to TRBD1 covers 11 bases. The junction had 6 bases not matched to a gene; V was cut back by 1 base and J by 10 bases. CDR3 length: 15 residues. Germline V lookup: CDR1 SEHNR, CDR2 FQNEAQ (reference sequence). CDR3: CASSLVGQGGPEQFF. CDR3 nucleotides: TGTGCCAGCAGCTTAGTGGGACAGGGGGGCCCAGAGCAGTTCTTC. Filled out from reference TRBV7-9 and TRBJ2-1, the complete variable domain reads DTGVSQNPRHKITKRGQNVTFRCDPISEHNRLYWYRQTLGQGPEFLTYFQNEAQLEKSRLLSDRFSAERPKGSFSTLEIQRTEQGDSAMYLCASSLVGQGGPEQFFGPGTRLTVL.

This clonotype was seen a handful of times. This chain joins TRBV18 and TRBJ1-1; unclear D gene. V dropped 2 bases and J dropped 3 bases, with 19 bases sitting between them. Per the germline V gene, CDR1 is KGHSH and CDR2 is LQKENI. The length of the CDR3 is 17 residues. As DNA, the CDR3 is TGTGCCAGCTCACCATCGAGGGTCGCTGTTTTGGACACTGAAGCTTTCTTT. This translates into CASSPSRVAVLDTEAFF. Full variable domain (missing parts from reference TRBV18 and TRBJ1-1): NAGVMQNPRHLVRRRGQEARLRCSPMKGHSHVYWYRQLPEEGLKFMVYLQKENIIDESGMPKERFSAEFPKEGPSILRIQQVVRGDSAAYFCASSPSRVAVLDTEAFFGQGTRLTVV.

This clonotype was observed at least ten times. The chain has TRBV10-3 and TRBJ2-7; 8 positions match TRBD2. The CDR3 sequence is 14 residues long. V lost 3 bases to trimming and J lost 7 bases; unmatched junction nucleotides: 8. CDR1 and CDR2 from the germline V gene are ENHRY and SYGVKD. Written as DNA, the CDR3 is TGTGCCATCAGTGAAGGTGGACTAGCCGGTGAGCAGTACGTC. It specifies CAISEGGLAGEQYV.

This clonotype was seen a handful of times. The chain employs TRBV20-1 and TRBJ1-2; 9 positions agree with TRBD1. This CDR3 is built from 17 residues. The germline CDR1 and CDR2 sequences are DFQATT and SNEGSKA (reference sequence). The V segment lost 4 bases and the J segment 4 bases; nucleotides outside the gene matches: 16. Here the CDR3 reads CSAISGTGSVVSYGYTF. In DNA form, the CDR3 reads TGCAGTGCTATATCCGGGACAGGGTCCGTGGTTAGCTATGGCTACACCTTC.

This clonotype was recorded at least ten times. This chain links TRBV21-1 with TRBJ1-2; whether TRBD1, the table's D call, matches the DNA was not checked. TRBV21-1 represents a pseudogene. This CDR3 contains 17 residues. The CDR3 region has the DNA TGTGCCAGCAGCAGCCGGGACAGGGAACCTCTTGACTATGGCTACACCTTC. Translated, it gives CASSSRDREPLDYGYTF.

With respect to this clonotype: A much larger clone lies a single base off, so this may be a read error. As the CDR3 is not closed by the conserved phenylalanine or tryptophan, this likely results from a read error. The rearrangement links TRBV7-2 to TRBJ2-3; D is ambiguous. This CDR3 comprises 13 residues. The V gene's germline CDR1 is SGHTA and CDR2 FQGNSA. The V end was cut by 1 base, the J end by 6 bases, with 8 bases between. The CDR3 sequence: CASSLVAWDTQYL. Written as DNA, the CDR3 is TGTGCCAGCAGCTTAGTAGCTTGGGATACGCAGTATTTA.